This T cell receptor (beta chain) was identified in a study of cytomegalovirus exposure and HLA in healthy donors. Study-level findings and limits: The authors considered a cluster of highly shared sequence variants likely to be a sequencing artifact. The study recorded some 160 TCR beta chains that were cytomegalovirus-associated.

V shed 8 bases and J shed 1 base, with 14 bases lying between them. CDR3 length: 14 amino acids. Germline V gene lookup returns CDR1 MGHRA and CDR2 YSYEKL. PCR involved 60 Vbeta and 13 Jbeta primers. Only in-frame clones appear in the TCRdb table, and some are missing; sequencing was by immunoSEQ multiplex PCR. The data show tens of thousands of clones, with less than 80% seen just once and 2.1% held by the top ten. A word on this clone: Its antigen is not identified.

This TCR was sampled from a man aged 25 to 45 in good health and CMV-seronegative. Material for sequencing was PBMCs. The chain couples TRBV4-1 to TRBJ2-5; D possibly corresponds to TRBD1 (6 bases). This CDR3 reads CASALTGTQETQYF. In DNA, the CDR3 is TGCGCCAGCGCCCTAACAGGGACCCAAGAGACCCAGTACTTC.